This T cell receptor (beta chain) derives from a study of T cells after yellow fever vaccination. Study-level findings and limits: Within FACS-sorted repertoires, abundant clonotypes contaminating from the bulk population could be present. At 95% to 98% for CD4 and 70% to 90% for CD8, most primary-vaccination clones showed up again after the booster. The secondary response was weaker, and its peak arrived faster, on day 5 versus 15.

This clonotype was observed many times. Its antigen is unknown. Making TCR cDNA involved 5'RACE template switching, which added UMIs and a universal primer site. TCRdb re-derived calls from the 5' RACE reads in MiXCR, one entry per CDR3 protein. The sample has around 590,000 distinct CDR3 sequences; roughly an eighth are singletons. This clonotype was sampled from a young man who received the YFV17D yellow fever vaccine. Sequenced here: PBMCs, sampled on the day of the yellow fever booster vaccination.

The CDR3, as DNA: TGTGCCAGCAGCTCCAACAGGGTGAACACTGAAGCTTTCTTT. It encodes CASSSNRVNTEAFF. The genes are TRBV5-4 and TRBJ1-1; the D gene is possibly TRBD1 (6 bases). Trimming shortened V by 3 bases and J by 0 bases, and 9 bases separated the two germline ends. CDR3 size: 14 residues. The germline V gene encodes CDR1 SGHNT and CDR2 YYREEE (reference sequence).